The 5 T cell receptor beta chains below come from one sample, sequenced in a study of OX40 agonist ivuxolimab in advanced cancers. Measured with immunoSEQ multiplex PCR; TCRdb has only the in-frame clones, and not every one. The sample contains about 22,000 clones, less than 90% of which appear only once. The sample was CD4+ or CD8+ T cells sorted from blood, taken in a trial of the OX40 agonist ivuxolimab. These receptor sequences come from an adult with an advanced solid tumor such as melanoma, head and neck, liver or kidney cancer.

The rearrangement joins TRBV27 to TRBJ2-7; D uncertain. V was pared by 6 bases and J by 3 bases, with 12 bases between. Germline CDR1 reads MNHEY; CDR2 reads SMNVEV (reference sequence). This CDR3 contains 13 residues. The CDR3 DNA reads as TGTGCCAGCAGCCGAAAGGGCAGCTACGAGCAGTACTTC. The encoded protein is CASSRKGSYEQYF.

This chain's CDR3 is CASSQELAGTYNEQFF. The CDR3 DNA follows: TGCGCCAGCAGCCAAGAACTAGCGGGAACATACAATGAGCAGTTCTTC. The V and J genes are TRBV4-3 and TRBJ2-1, with 10 bases lining up with TRBD2. With 0 bases clipped from V and 4 bases from J, the junction kept 3 bases outside the gene matches. Per germline, CDR1 LGHNA and CDR2 YSLEER. This CDR3 is built from 16 residues.

V usage is TRBV28 and J usage is TRBJ2-3, with TRBD2 matching 10 bases. Germline assignment: CDR1 MDHEN and CDR2 SYDVKM. V shed 2 bases, J shed 5 bases, and the junction held 10 bases outside the gene matches. The CDR3 extends over 17 amino acids. CDR3 region: CASSLPPSGRRLDTQYF. CDR3 nucleotide sequence: TGTGCCAGCAGTTTACCCCCTAGCGGGAGACGATTAGATACGCAGTATTTT.

This clone was counted only a few times. At one of its ends the junction is not consistent with the germline gene, which may arise from a read error. The chain employs TRBV11-2 and TRBJ1-2, with D hard to call. The length of the CDR3 is 11 residues. Germline V CDR1 and CDR2: SGHAT, FQNNGV. The CDR3 nucleotides are TGTGCCAGCAGCTTAAATCGAGAAACCTACTTC. Translated: CASSLNRETYF.

V and J are TRBV6-5 and TRBJ2-7; D unclear. CDR1 is MNHEY, CDR2 SVGAGI, per germline. The CDR3 consists of 11 residues. V lost 6 bases and J lost 7, with 10 bases in between. The DNA for the CDR3 is TGTGCCAGCAGCGACTTCTTTGAGCAGTACTTC. As protein: CASSDFFEQYF.